This T cell receptor (beta chain) came from a study of blood T cell repertoires in COVID-19. Turning to the study itself: Samples taken during acute and convalescent COVID-19 were collected in the United States, Italy and Spain.

In the original processing: Nucleated cell counts were estimated from reference gene primer amplification. Profiled with immunoSEQ multiplex PCR; TCRdb holds only in-frame clones, not every one. Clonal size and the V and J genes are those of that table, whereas D and trimming came from the DNA. Of hundreds of thousands of clones listed, about 86% were seen once; the top ten hold approximately 14%. It was during active infection that Seattle patients were enrolled and then longitudinally followed. The sequence was obtained from a woman in her sixties or seventies with COVID-19, enrolled during active disease. The sample consisted of peripheral blood.

The CDR3 here is CASRGPASGQHNEQFF. For the CDR3, the DNA is TGTGCCAGTAGGGGCCCGGCTAGCGGGCAACACAATGAGCAGTTCTTC. The chain uses TRBV19 and TRBJ2-1; 8 bases agree with TRBD2. Unmatched junction bases numbered 12, after V lost 6 bases and J lost 5 bases. The CDR3 has 16 residues. Germline V gene data show CDR1 as LNHDA and CDR2 as SQIVND (reference sequence).